The sequence of this TCR beta chain was determined in a study of CD8 T cells in Susac syndrome. TCR beta sequences were obtained from blood CD8+ and CD4+ T cells. TEMRA cells were enriched by FACS, and CD4+ and CD8+ T cells were negatively isolated. The CDR3 runs to 15 residues. In germline, CDR1 is DFQATT, CDR2 SNEGSKA (reference sequence). V dropped 1 base and J dropped 7 bases, with 16 bases sitting between them. Reverse transcription of roughly 0.5 to 1 ug RNA was performed with random hexamers. Across 54 Vbeta and 13 Jbeta, immunoSEQ multiplex PCR amplified TCR beta CDR3. Each CDR3 protein is one row after TCRdb ran MiXCR on the immunoSEQ multiplex PCR reads. Of under 200,000 distinct CDR3 sequences listed, about 91% are singletons.

The sample taken for sequencing was CD4+ T cells from PBMCs. This rearrangement joins TRBV20-1 to TRBJ2-2; D might be TRBD2 (6 bases). The sequence derives from a human donor with Susac syndrome. DNA of the CDR3: TGCAGTGCTAGAGTTGGGGGGAGTGTTAACGGGGAGCTGTTTTTT. Its protein is CSARVGGSVNGELFF.